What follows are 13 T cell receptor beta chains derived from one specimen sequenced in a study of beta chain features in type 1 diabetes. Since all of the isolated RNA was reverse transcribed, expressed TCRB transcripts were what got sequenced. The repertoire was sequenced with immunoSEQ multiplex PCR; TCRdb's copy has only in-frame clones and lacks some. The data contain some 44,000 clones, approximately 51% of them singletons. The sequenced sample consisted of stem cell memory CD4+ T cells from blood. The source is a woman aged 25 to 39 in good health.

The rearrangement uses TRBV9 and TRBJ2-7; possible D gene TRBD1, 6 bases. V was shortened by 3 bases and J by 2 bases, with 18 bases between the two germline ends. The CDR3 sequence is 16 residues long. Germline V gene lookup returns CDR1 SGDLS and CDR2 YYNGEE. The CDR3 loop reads CASSGGGGLGPYEQYF. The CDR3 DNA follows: TGTGCCAGCAGCGGCGGTGGGGGCCTGGGGCCCTACGAGCAGTACTTC.

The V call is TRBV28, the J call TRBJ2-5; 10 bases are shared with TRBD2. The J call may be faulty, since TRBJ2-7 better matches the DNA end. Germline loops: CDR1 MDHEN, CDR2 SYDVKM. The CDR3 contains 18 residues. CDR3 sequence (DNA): TGTGCCAGCAGTTTAGCCCATAGCGGGAGGACCGGCTCCTACGAGCAGTACTTC. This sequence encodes CASSLAHSGRTGSYEQYF.

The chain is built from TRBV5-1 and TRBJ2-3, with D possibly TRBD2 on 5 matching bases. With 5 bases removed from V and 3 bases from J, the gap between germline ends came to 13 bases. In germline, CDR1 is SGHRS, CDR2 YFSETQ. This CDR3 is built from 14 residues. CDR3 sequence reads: CASSPDWDTDTQYF. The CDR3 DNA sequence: TGCGCCAGCAGTCCGGACTGGGATACAGATACGCAGTATTTT.

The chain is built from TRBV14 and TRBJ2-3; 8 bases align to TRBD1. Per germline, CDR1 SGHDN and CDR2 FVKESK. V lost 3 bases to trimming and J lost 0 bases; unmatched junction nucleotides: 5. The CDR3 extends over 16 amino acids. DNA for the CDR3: TGTGCCAGCAGCCAGCACAGGGGGGTGAGCACAGATACGCAGTATTTT. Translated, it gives CASSQHRGVSTDTQYF.

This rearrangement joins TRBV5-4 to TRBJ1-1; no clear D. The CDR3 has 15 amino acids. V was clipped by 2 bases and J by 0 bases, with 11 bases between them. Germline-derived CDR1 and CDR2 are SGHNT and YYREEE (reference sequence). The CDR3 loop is CASSLGGPMNTEAFF. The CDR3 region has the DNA TGTGCCAGCAGCTTAGGAGGACCTATGAACACTGAAGCTTTCTTT.

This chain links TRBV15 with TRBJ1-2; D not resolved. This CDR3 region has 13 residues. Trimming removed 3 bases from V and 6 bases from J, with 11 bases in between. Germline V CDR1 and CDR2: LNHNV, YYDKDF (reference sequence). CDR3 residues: CATSRSPLDGYTF. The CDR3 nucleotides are TGTGCCACCAGCAGGAGCCCCTTGGATGGCTACACCTTC. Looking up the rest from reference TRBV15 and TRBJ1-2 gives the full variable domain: DAMVIQNPRYQVTQFGKPVTLSCSQTLNHNVMYWYQQKSSQAPKLLFHYYDKDFNNEADTPDNFQSRRPNTSFCFLDIRSPGLGDTAMYLCATSRSPLDGYTFGSGTRLTVV.

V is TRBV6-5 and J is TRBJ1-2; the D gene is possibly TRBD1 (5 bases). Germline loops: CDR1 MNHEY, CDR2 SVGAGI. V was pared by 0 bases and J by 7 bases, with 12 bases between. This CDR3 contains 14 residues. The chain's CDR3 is CASSYSRQGAGYTF. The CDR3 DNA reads TGTGCCAGCAGTTACTCTAGGCAGGGTGCTGGCTACACCTTC.

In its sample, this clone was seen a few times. The CDR3 spells CASSQFRDRGRADTQYF. CDR3 DNA: TGCGCCAGCAGTCAATTTCGCGACAGGGGAAGGGCAGATACGCAGTATTTT. This chain joins TRBV23-1 and TRBJ2-3; 8 bases align to TRBD1. TRBV23-1 is classed as an ORF, of uncertain function. With 1 base clipped from V and 4 bases from J, the junction kept 10 bases outside the gene matches. This CDR3 spans 17 amino acids.

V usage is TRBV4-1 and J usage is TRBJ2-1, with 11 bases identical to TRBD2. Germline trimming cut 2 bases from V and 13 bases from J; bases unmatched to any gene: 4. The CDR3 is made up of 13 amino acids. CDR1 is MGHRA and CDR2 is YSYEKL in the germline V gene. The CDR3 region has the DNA TGCGCCAGCAGCCAATGGGGACTAGCGGCACAGTTCTTC. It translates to CASSQWGLAAQFF.

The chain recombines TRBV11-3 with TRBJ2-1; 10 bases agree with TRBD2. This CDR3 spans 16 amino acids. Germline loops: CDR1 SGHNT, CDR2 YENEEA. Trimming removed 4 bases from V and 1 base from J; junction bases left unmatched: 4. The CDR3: CASSSRLAGSYNEQFF. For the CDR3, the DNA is TGTGCCAGCAGCTCCAGACTAGCGGGTTCCTACAATGAGCAGTTCTTC.

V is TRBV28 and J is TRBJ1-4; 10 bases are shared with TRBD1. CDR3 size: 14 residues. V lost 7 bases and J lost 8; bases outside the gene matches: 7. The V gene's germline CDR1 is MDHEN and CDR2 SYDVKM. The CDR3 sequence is CASTRTGGGEKLFF. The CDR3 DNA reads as TGTGCCAGCACCCGGACAGGGGGAGGGGAAAAACTGTTTTTT.

The CDR3: CASSLTGSLGPKNIQYF. The DNA of the CDR3 is TGTGCCAGCTCACTCACCGGTTCATTGGGGCCCAAAAACATTCAGTACTTC. The chain has TRBV18 and TRBJ2-4, with D tentatively TRBD1 (5 bases). V lost 4 bases, J lost 2 bases, and 18 bases lay in between. The CDR3 length is 17 residues. The germline V gene has CDR1 KGHSH and CDR2 LQKENI.

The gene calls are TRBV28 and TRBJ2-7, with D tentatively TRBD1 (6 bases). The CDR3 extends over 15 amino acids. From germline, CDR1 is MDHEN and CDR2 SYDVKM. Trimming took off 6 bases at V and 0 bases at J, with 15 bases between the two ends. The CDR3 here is CASRKTGTNSYEQYF. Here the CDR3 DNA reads TGTGCCAGCAGAAAAACAGGGACAAACTCCTACGAGCAGTACTTC. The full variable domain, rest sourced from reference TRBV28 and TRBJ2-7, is DVKVTQSSRYLVKRTGEKVFLECVQDMDHENMFWYRQDPGLGLRLIYFSYDVKMKEKGDIPEGYSVSREKKERFSLILESASTNQTSMYLCASRKTGTNSYEQYFGPGTRLTVT.